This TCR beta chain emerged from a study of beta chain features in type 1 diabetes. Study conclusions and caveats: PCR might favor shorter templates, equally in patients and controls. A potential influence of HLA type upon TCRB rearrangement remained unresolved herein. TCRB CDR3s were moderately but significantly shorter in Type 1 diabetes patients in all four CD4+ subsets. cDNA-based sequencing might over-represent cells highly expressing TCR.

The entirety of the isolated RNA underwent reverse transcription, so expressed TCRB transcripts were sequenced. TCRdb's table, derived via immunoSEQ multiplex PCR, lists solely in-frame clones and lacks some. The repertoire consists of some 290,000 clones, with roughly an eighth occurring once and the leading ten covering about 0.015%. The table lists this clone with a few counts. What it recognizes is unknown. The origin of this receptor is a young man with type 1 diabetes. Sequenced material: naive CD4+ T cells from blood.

CDR3 protein: CASSLGGQGYEQYF. The CDR3, as DNA: TGTGCCAGCAGCTTGGGTGGACAGGGTTACGAGCAGTACTTC. The J gene is TRBJ2-7, the V gene TRBV5-4; 8 bases fit TRBD1. This CDR3 is 14 amino acids long. From germline, CDR1 is SGHNT and CDR2 YYREEE (reference sequence). With V trimmed by 0 bases and J by 4 bases, 3 bases remained unmatched.